Presented here are 4 T cell receptor beta chains from one specimen sequenced in a study of blood T cell repertoires in COVID-19. Assay: immunoSEQ multiplex PCR; the TCRdb copy retains only in-frame clones and omits some. The sample shows around 120,000 clones, 69% of them seen only once. The source material was peripheral blood. The origin of the receptors is a man older than 75 with acute or convalescent COVID-19.

The V gene is TRBV19, the J gene TRBJ2-1; 12 nucleotides line up with TRBD1. CDR3 length: 16 amino acids. V dropped 5 bases and J dropped 9; count of bases not matched to a gene: 11. Germline lookup yields CDR1 LNHDA and CDR2 SQIVND (reference sequence). This CDR3 reads CASSPDAGQGAIEQFF. CDR3 DNA: TGTGCCAGTAGTCCCGACGCGGGACAGGGGGCTATTGAGCAGTTCTTC. The full variable domain, in which reference TRBV19 and TRBJ2-1 provide the parts outside the CDR3, is DGGITQSPKYLFRKEGQNVTLSCEQNLNHDAMYWYRQDPGQGLRLIYYSQIVNDFQKGDIAEGYSVSREKKESFPLTVTSAQKNPTAFYLCASSPDAGQGAIEQFFGPGTRLTVL.

The chain uses TRBV4-3 and TRBJ1-5, with D possibly being TRBD1 (5 bases). This CDR3 is 15 amino acids long. V was pared by 0 bases and J by 7 bases, with 13 bases between. The germline gives CDR1 LGHNA, CDR2 YSLEER. The CDR3 DNA sequence: TGCGCCAGCAGCCAAGATATGACAGTCTTCCAGCCCCAGCATTTT. Its protein is CASSQDMTVFQPQHF.

The chain combines TRBV12-5 with TRBJ2-3; D possibly corresponds to TRBD1 (5 bases). The CDR3 totals 12 residues. V gave up 6 bases and J gave up 5 bases, with 9 bases separating them. CDR1 LGHNT and CDR2 FRNRAP come from the germline V gene. This CDR3 reads CASGQGQDTQYF. CDR3 DNA: TGTGCTAGTGGCCAGGGTCAAGATACGCAGTATTTT.

The chain has TRBV6-1 and TRBJ1-2; D is uncertain. Germline V CDR1 and CDR2: MNHNS, SASEGT. V gave up 2 bases and J gave up 4 bases, with 5 bases separating them. The CDR3 covers 12 residues. In DNA form, the CDR3 reads TGTGCCAGCAGTGAAAGGAGCTATGGCTACACCTTC. It is translated as CASSERSYGYTF.